The 6 T cell receptor beta chains presented below share a single source sample, sequenced in a study of Ad26.COV2.S vaccination and SARS-CoV-2 variants. Assay used: immunoSEQ multiplex PCR; TCRdb lists only in-frame clones, some missing. This repertoire shows a few hundred thousand clones, roughly 90% found once; its top ten account for around 3.6%. Treatment in this sample: 15 to 20 received Ad26.COV2.S at low or high dose, single or two shots; 5 received placebo; per-sample allocation not given. The samples were gathered on day 63 after the first injection of vaccine or placebo. Source: peripheral blood, taken in a trial of Ad26.COV2.S vaccine versus placebo. Receptors were obtained from a person between 18 and 65 years old who received the Ad26.COV2.S COVID-19 vaccine or a placebo.

The V gene is TRBV4-1, the J gene TRBJ2-5, with TRBD1 identical over 7 bases. V shed 2 bases and J 3 bases; nucleotides not matched to a gene: 3. This CDR3 has 14 residues. CDR1 MGHRA and CDR2 YSYEKL come from the germline V gene. CDR3 sequence (DNA): TGCGCCAGCAGCCAACCGGGACAGAAAGAGACCCAGTACTTC. Its translation: CASSQPGQKETQYF.

The chain employs TRBV7-2 and TRBJ1-6; 8 bases are a match to TRBD1. Trimming at V came to 5 bases and at J to 5 bases, leaving 5 bases not matched to a gene. The CDR3 covers 15 residues. The germline V gene has CDR1 SGHTA and CDR2 FQGNSA. The CDR3 reads CASSLNRGNNSPLHF. DNA of the CDR3: TGTGCCAGCAGCCTCAACAGGGGGAATAATTCACCCCTCCACTTT.

The chain carries TRBV5-1 and TRBJ2-3; 7 bases align to TRBD1. Germline assignment: CDR1 SGHRS and CDR2 YFSETQ. The trim removed 4 bases at V and 7 bases at J, leaving 6 bases unmatched. CDR3 length: 13 residues. Written as DNA, the CDR3 is TGCGCCAGCAGCCCGGGACAGTCTAATACGCAGTATTTT. Protein sequence: CASSPGQSNTQYF.

The chain carries TRBV19 and TRBJ2-7; D uncertain. Trimming cost V 5 bases and J 6 bases, with 11 bases left between them. Per germline, CDR1 LNHDA and CDR2 SQIVND (reference sequence). This CDR3 has 12 amino acids. In DNA form, the CDR3 reads TGTGCCAGTAGTCCCCCGTGGGGCGAGCAGTACTTC. It encodes CASSPPWGEQYF.

V is TRBV9 and J is TRBJ1-6; D call uncertain. Germline values: CDR1 SGDLS, CDR2 YYNGEE. The CDR3 runs 13 residues. V was trimmed by 0 bases and J by 5 bases, leaving 3 bases between them. For the CDR3, the DNA is TGTGCCAGCAGCGTAGGGAATAATTCACCCCTCCACTTT. Amino acids: CASSVGNNSPLHF.

The rearrangement uses TRBV4-1 and TRBJ2-7; 8 bases agree with TRBD1. Germline V CDR1 and CDR2: MGHRA, YSYEKL. The CDR3 is made up of 15 amino acids. The J segment lost 3 bases and the V segment lost 8 bases, leaving 12 bases of the junction unmatched. CDR3 in DNA: TGCGCCAGCGGTCGATCAGGACAGGGCTACTACGAGCAGTACTTC. Its translation: CASGRSGQGYYEQYF.